This entry lists 32 T cell receptor beta chains sequenced from one sample in a study of radiation and T cells in renal cell carcinoma. Time point indicated: blood 4 weeks post-SBRT, at nephrectomy. The treatment was: 15 Gy SBRT to primary tumor, nephrectomy 4 weeks later. Using immunoSEQ multiplex PCR, the repertoire was profiled, and TCRdb retains in-frame clones only, with some absent. The top ten hold around 6.8% of the sample, which has about 62,000 clones, 60% to 85% seen once. The starting material was blood, obtained from a patient whose treatment included radiotherapy and nephrectomy. The origin of the receptors is a man in his sixties with renal cell carcinoma.

The CDR3 region is CASSRGTSGSYEQYV. CDR3 nucleotide sequence: TGTGCCAGCAGCCGAGGGACTAGCGGATCCTACGAGCAGTACGTC. This sequence joins TRBV11-1 and TRBJ2-7; 11 nucleotides line up with TRBD2. V lost 5 bases to trimming and J lost 1 base; unmatched junction nucleotides: 4. CDR3 size: 15 residues. Germline V gene lookup returns CDR1 SGHAT and CDR2 FQDESV (reference sequence).

This clone qualifies as large. The rearrangement joins TRBV27 to TRBJ1-5, with 7 bases that match TRBD1. Germline trimming cut 3 bases from V and 7 bases from J; bases unmatched to any gene: 3. The germline V gene has CDR1 MNHEY and CDR2 SMNVEV (reference sequence). The CDR3 has 13 amino acids. CDR3 protein: CASSLGQSQPQHF. CDR3 coding DNA: TGTGCCAGCAGTTTGGGACAGTCCCAGCCCCAGCATTTT.

This chain links TRBV5-4 with TRBJ2-1; D may match TRBD1 or TRBD2 (5 bases each). From germline, CDR1 is SGHNT and CDR2 YYREEE (reference sequence). V dropped 0 bases and J dropped 2 bases, with 9 bases sitting between them. The CDR3 spans 15 residues. Here the CDR3 reads CASSLDRGPYNEQFF. For the CDR3, the DNA is TGTGCCAGCAGCTTGGATCGGGGCCCCTACAATGAGCAGTTCTTC.

The chain uses TRBV5-1 and TRBJ2-1; D possibly matches TRBD1 or TRBD2 (5 bases each). V was pared by 4 bases and J by 9 bases, with 20 bases between. This CDR3 is 15 amino acids long. CDR1 is SGHRS, CDR2 YFSETQ, per germline. CDR3 sequence: CASSEAWGSAGEQFF. The CDR3 coding sequence is TGCGCCAGCAGCGAGGCATGGGGGTCGGCGGGTGAGCAGTTCTTC.

This clone was counted a few times. This chain's CDR3 is CAVHDRSNEKLFF. The CDR3 coding sequence is TGTGCCGTCCACGACAGGAGTAATGAAAAACTGTTTTTT. J is TRBJ1-4 and V is TRBV30; D may be TRBD1 (6 bases). Looked up from germline, CDR1 is GTSNPN and CDR2 is SVGIG (reference sequence). There are 13 residues in the CDR3. The V end lost 8 bases, the J end lost 4 bases, and 14 bases lay between the germline ends.

This chain uses TRBV19 with TRBJ2-2; no definite D call. The germline gives CDR1 LNHDA, CDR2 SQIVND (reference sequence). V was clipped by 5 bases and J by 0 bases, with 10 bases between them. This CDR3 is built from 15 residues. The CDR3 nucleotides read TGTGCCAGTAGTGGGTCAGACGCGAACACCGGGGAGCTGTTTTTT. This sequence encodes CASSGSDANTGELFF.

The V and J genes are TRBV18 and TRBJ2-3, with unresolved D. Germline CDR1 KGHSH, CDR2 LQKENI. The CDR3 covers 17 residues. V was shortened by 0 bases and J by 1 base, with 14 bases between the two germline ends. DNA for the CDR3: TGTGCCAGCTCACCACCCAACGTACAGACGCGCACAGATACGCAGTATTTT. Translating gives CASSPPNVQTRTDTQYF. Together with reference TRBV18 and TRBJ2-3, the CDR3 gives the full variable domain: NAGVMQNPRHLVRRRGQEARLRCSPMKGHSHVYWYRQLPEEGLKFMVYLQKENIIDESGMPKERFSAEFPKEGPSILRIQQVVRGDSAAYFCASSPPNVQTRTDTQYFGPGTRLTVL.

V and J are TRBV6-4 and TRBJ1-1; 9 positions match TRBD1. This CDR3 contains 15 residues. The V and J ends lost 7 bases and 11 bases, in that order; junction bases with no gene match: 17. Germline CDR1 is MRHNA and CDR2 is SNTAGT. This CDR3 reads CASKKGQGSSEDAFF. In nucleotides, the CDR3 is TGTGCCAGCAAAAAAGGACAGGGGTCTTCTGAAGACGCTTTCTTT.

The J gene is TRBJ1-2, the V gene TRBV5-1, with D possibly being TRBD1 (6 bases). Between the trimmed V and J ends, which lost 4 bases and 3 bases, there was a span of 13 bases. From germline, CDR1 is SGHRS and CDR2 YFSETQ. This CDR3 comprises 14 residues. The CDR3 DNA reads TGCGCCAGCAGCGCCACCGGGGGCCACTATGGCTACACCTTC. Translating it yields CASSATGGHYGYTF.

The rearrangement links TRBV9 to TRBJ2-5; D is ambiguous. Per the germline V gene, CDR1 is SGDLS and CDR2 is YYNGEE. CDR3 size: 14 residues. Deletions cut 2 bases from V and 0 bases from J, with 8 bases between. The CDR3 region has the DNA TGTGCCAGCAGCGTTTGGGCAGACCAAGAGACCCAGTACTTC. Translated, it gives CASSVWADQETQYF.

The V and J genes are TRBV10-2 and TRBJ2-1; D possibly uses TRBD1 or TRBD2 (5 bases each). The germline V and J ends were trimmed by 3 bases and 3 bases, with 12 bases remaining between them. The germline CDR1 and CDR2 sequences are WSHSY and SAAADI. The CDR3 sequence is 15 residues long. CDR3 nucleotide sequence: TGCGCCAGCAGTGATTCGGGACCCAACTACAATGAGCAGTTCTTC. This encodes CASSDSGPNYNEQFF.

The chain has TRBV4-3 and TRBJ1-6; D is unclear. CDR3 length: 17 amino acids. Germline values: CDR1 LGHNA, CDR2 YSLEER. The V end lost 0 bases, the J end lost 3 bases, and 12 bases lay between the germline ends. CDR3: CASSQEKASFYNSPLHF. CDR3 bases: TGCGCCAGCAGCCAAGAGAAGGCAAGCTTCTATAATTCACCCCTCCACTTT.

The sample holds one count of this clone. The CDR3 spells CASSGARGWQETQYF. CDR3 bases: TGTGCCAGCAGTGGGGCGAGGGGCTGGCAAGAGACCCAGTACTTC. The chain uses TRBV25-1 and TRBJ2-5; D may match TRBD1 or TRBD2 (5 bases each). CDR1 is MGHDK, CDR2 SYGVNS, per germline. V gave up 4 bases and J gave up 2 bases, with 14 bases separating them. The CDR3 length is 15 residues.

V usage is TRBV11-2 and J usage is TRBJ1-1; D is unclear. Trimming pared 0 bases from V and 7 bases from J, leaving 15 bases between. The CDR3 is 15 residues long. Germline V lookup: CDR1 SGHAT, CDR2 FQNNGV. CDR3 nucleotide sequence: TGTGCCAGCAGCTTAGATCCCGCCCGGGCGAGTGAAGCTTTCTTT. Protein sequence: CASSLDPARASEAFF.

This chain uses TRBV7-7 with TRBJ2-6; 7 bases map to TRBD1. The CDR3 is 15 amino acids. Germline CDR1 SSHAT, CDR2 FNYEAQ (reference sequence). V lost 4 bases, J lost 2 bases, and 2 bases stayed unmatched. The CDR3 sequence is CASSSTGAGANVLTF. The DNA for the CDR3 is TGTGCCAGCAGCTCCACAGGGGCTGGGGCCAACGTCCTGACTTTC.

The chain couples TRBV9 to TRBJ2-5; 14 bases fit TRBD2. Per the germline V gene, CDR1 is SGDLS and CDR2 is YYNGEE. After removal of 3 bases from V and 3 bases from J, the junction contained 1 base not matched to a gene. The CDR3 runs 15 residues. The DNA of the CDR3 is TGTGCCAGCAGCGAGGGACTAGCGGGAGAAGAGACCCAGTACTTC. Translating gives CASSEGLAGEETQYF.

This clone has only one observation. V and J are TRBV27 and TRBJ2-2, with unresolved D. V was trimmed by 0 bases and J by 1 base, leaving 9 bases between them. Germline V gene lookup returns CDR1 MNHEY and CDR2 SMNVEV (reference sequence). The CDR3 contains 16 residues. The CDR3 loop is CASSLSTGWNTGELFF. The CDR3 DNA is TGTGCCAGCAGTTTATCGACTGGGTGGAACACCGGGGAGCTGTTTTTT.

The chain carries TRBV5-8 and TRBJ1-1; the D gene is possibly TRBD1 (6 bases). V gave up 2 bases and J gave up 2 bases, with 7 bases separating them. This CDR3 is built from 13 residues. Looked up from germline, CDR1 is SGHTS and CDR2 is YDEGEE. DNA for the CDR3: TGTGCCAGCAGCTTACAGGGCAACACTGAAGCTTTCTTT. Translation gives CASSLQGNTEAFF.

The chain combines TRBV7-8 with TRBJ2-7; D gene unclear. This CDR3 is 17 amino acids long. Germline V CDR1 and CDR2: SGHVS, FQNEAQ. Trimming took off 5 bases at V and 7 bases at J, with 27 bases between the two ends. CDR3 nucleotide sequence: TGTGCCAGCAGCCCTTCAGTAATAACTGGTCTCGTCGGGGAGCAGTACGTC. It translates to CASSPSVITGLVGEQYV.

V usage is TRBV10-3 and J usage is TRBJ2-3; a possible D gene is TRBD2 (6 bases). Germline V gene sequence: CDR1 ENHRY, CDR2 SYGVKD. Between the trimmed V and J ends, which lost 3 bases and 3 bases, there was a span of 19 bases. This CDR3 has 17 residues. CDR3 residues: CAISDTGRDWGTDTQYF. CDR3 coding DNA: TGTGCCATCAGTGATACCGGTCGGGACTGGGGAACAGATACGCAGTATTTT.

The rearrangement links TRBV30 to TRBJ2-2, with a weak D call TRBD1 (5 bases). Between the trimmed V and J ends, which lost 3 bases and 0 bases, there was a span of 11 bases. CDR1 and CDR2 (germline): GTSNPN, SVGIG (reference sequence). This CDR3 region has 15 residues. DNA for the CDR3: TGTGCCTGGAGGATTAGGGGAACGAACACCGGGGAGCTGTTTTTT. Its translation is CAWRIRGTNTGELFF.

The chain is built from TRBV9 and TRBJ2-3; TRBD2 agrees at 9 bases. CDR1 SGDLS and CDR2 YYNGEE come from the germline V gene. The CDR3 covers 18 residues. Trimming took 0 bases from V and 3 from J; bases not matched to a gene: 11. CDR3 in DNA: TGTGCCAGCAGCGTAGGAGGCGGAGGCGGGGGGGCTACAGATACGCAGTATTTT. Its translation is CASSVGGGGGGATDTQYF.

The V gene is TRBV6-5, the J gene TRBJ2-5; unclear D gene. Deletions cut 0 bases from V and 5 bases from J, with 4 bases between. CDR3 length equals 12 residues. Germline assignment: CDR1 MNHEY and CDR2 SVGAGI. CDR3 in amino acids: CASSYSGETQYF. DNA for the CDR3: TGTGCCAGCAGTTACTCAGGGGAGACCCAGTACTTC.

The gene calls are TRBV6-5 and TRBJ2-1; 12 positions agree with TRBD2. CDR1 is MNHEY and CDR2 is SVGAGI in the germline V gene. The trim removed 5 bases at V and 9 bases at J, leaving 8 bases unmatched. CDR3 length equals 15 residues. CDR3 protein: CASSGRLAGEVEQFF. CDR3 nucleotides: TGTGCCAGCAGTGGGCGACTAGCGGGAGAGGTTGAGCAGTTCTTC.

This chain links TRBV7-7 with TRBJ2-5; 7 bases are shared with TRBD1. J lost 3 bases, V lost 5 bases, and 12 bases had no gene match. The CDR3 length is 16 residues. CDR1 is SSHAT, CDR2 FNYEAQ, per germline (reference sequence). CDR3 sequence (DNA): TGTGCCAGCAGCCCAAATTCAGGGGGTACCAAAGAGACCCAGTACTTC. Translating it yields CASSPNSGGTKETQYF.

The gene calls are TRBV11-2 and TRBJ1-2, with 7 bases lining up with TRBD1. Germline V lookup: CDR1 SGHAT, CDR2 FQNNGV. The CDR3 covers 13 residues. V lost 0 bases and J lost 10; bases outside the gene matches: 5. This CDR3 reads CASSLDLGGDYTF. DNA for the CDR3: TGTGCCAGCAGCTTAGATCTAGGGGGCGACTACACCTTC.

The rearrangement links TRBV4-3 to TRBJ2-5; 8 nucleotides agree with TRBD2. The CDR3 loop spans 18 amino acids. After removal of 0 bases from V and 0 bases from J, the junction contained 9 bases not matched to a gene. Germline CDR1 reads LGHNA; CDR2 reads YSLEER. CDR3 nucleotides: TGCGCCAGCAGCCAAGAGGGAGGGCGGGGGGTGTACCAAGAGACCCAGTACTTC. This codes for CASSQEGGRGVYQETQYF.

This clone appeared a few times. The chain links TRBV6-1 to TRBJ2-1; tentative D call: TRBD2 (6 bases). CDR1 is MNHNS, CDR2 SASEGT, per germline. This CDR3 has 13 amino acids. V was cut by 3 bases and J by 8 bases, with 11 bases left in between. The CDR3 DNA follows: TGTGCCAGCAGTGAGGGGACTCACGATGAGCAGTTCTTC. It translates to CASSEGTHDEQFF.

The rearrangement links TRBV7-6 to TRBJ2-7; TRBD2 might be the D (7 bases). Deletions cut 8 bases from V and 7 bases from J, with 18 bases between. This CDR3 has 13 residues. Germline V CDR1 and CDR2: SGHVS, FNYEAQ. The CDR3 loop is CASGGGSRREQYF. The CDR3 nucleotides are TGTGCCAGCGGGGGGGGCAGCCGCCGGGAGCAGTACTTC.

The genes are TRBV18 and TRBJ2-1; 7 bases fit TRBD2. Germline CDR1 reads KGHSH; CDR2 reads LQKENI. V lost 10 bases to trimming and J lost 0 bases; unmatched junction nucleotides: 9. The CDR3 runs to 15 residues. For the CDR3, the DNA is TGTGCCACCCGCGGGGCTAGCGGCTCCTACAATGAGCAGTTCTTC. Its translation is CATRGASGSYNEQFF.

The chain joins TRBV7-2 to TRBJ1-1; D is uncertain. Germline assignment: CDR1 SGHTA and CDR2 FQGNSA. Trimming removed 5 bases at V and 2 bases at J, with 9 bases between. The CDR3 spans 13 residues. CDR3 sequence reads: CASSPHSNTEAFF. The CDR3 DNA reads TGTGCCAGCAGCCCCCACAGTAACACTGAAGCTTTCTTT.

This chain uses TRBV28 with TRBJ2-5; 7 bases are a match to TRBD2. V lost 7 bases to trimming and J lost 5 bases; unmatched junction nucleotides: 4. This CDR3 has 12 residues. Per germline, CDR1 MDHEN and CDR2 SYDVKM. The CDR3 reads CASTLGGETQYF. CDR3 in DNA: TGTGCCAGCACCCTGGGGGGGGAGACCCAGTACTTC.